This T cell receptor beta chain was identified during a study of T cells in Graves' hyperthyroidism and ophthalmopathy (dated by TCRdb to about 2019). Background for the entire study: Peripheral blood was collected at initial diagnosis, before any treatment. Whether ophthalmopathy could be predicted prospectively was tested in an independent validation cohort made up of approximately 19 hyperthyroidism patients plus 17 patients who later progressed to ophthalmopathy. For training and testing, the 100 or so patients in the discovery cohort were randomly divided in a 7:3 ratio. To identify distinguishing TCR V-J signatures, a discovery cohort of some 99 patients was used, comprising approximately 40 with Graves' ophthalmopathy and around 60 with stable Graves' hyperthyroidism. Once sampling was done, hyperthyroidism patients were given methimazole at a starting dose of 30 mg daily, whereas ophthalmopathy patients were given high-dose intravenous methylprednisolone. Thyroid tissue and blood T-cell repertoires from six Graves' hyperthyroidism patients were also compared in the study. According to the paper, TCR Vbeta CDR3 sequencing was carried out on around 140 peripheral blood samples, which came from about 45 ophthalmopathy, 70 to 80 hyperthyroidism and roughly 17 progressor patients.

The TCR beta CDR3 regions were amplified from RNA transcripts. For the first round of RT-PCR on the TCR CDR3, the HTBI primer set was used together with the Qiagen OneStep RT-PCR kit. The libraries were constructed in a second round of multiplex PCR and then size-selected and purified. Paired-end sequencing of the libraries was performed with 100 bp reads on an Illumina HiSeq2000. On the study's bioinformatics: Raw data were processed with SOAPnuke, discarding reads with adapters, uncalled bases, mean Phred below 15, or no exact constant-primer or identifier match. COPE v1.2.5 was used to merge the high-quality paired reads, and each unique nucleotide sequence was defined as a clonotype. MiTCR v1.1 was used to align clonotypes to the IMGT TRBV, TRBD and TRBJ reference segments. The analysis was restricted to V-J combinations with a frequency above 0.0001, which together covered 98% to 99.2% of the repertoires. The TCS score was defined as the ratio of F50 (clonal expansion) to E x V (chaos), calculated using BLOSUM62-based TCRdist between CDR3 peptides within each V-J. Welch's t-statistics and random forest reduced 450 to 600 V-J features to about 13, which were used in a naive Bayes classifier (R e1071). TCRdb trimmed the raw reads at Q25, called clones with MiXCR and kept productive beta chains. Duplicate CDR3 protein sequences are folded into a single record with the most common DNA and genes. The V and J calls reflect TCRdb's pipeline rather than the authors' work. In all, the sample holds 450,000 to 650,000 distinct CDR3 sequences, and around 21% of those were seen once. About a quarter of the sample is in the top ten clones.

Graves' hyperthyroidism was defined as stable when no progression to ophthalmopathy occurred over 18 months of follow-up. Hyperthyroidism patients were newly diagnosed, had a disease duration of under 2 months, and were aged 18 to 65 years. Any patient with an uncontrolled infection, another autoimmune disease, pregnancy or lactation was excluded. Diagnoses relied on clinical symptoms, serum thyroxine and TRAb, thyroid ultrasound and orbital computed tomography. Ficoll-Paque density gradient centrifugation was used to isolate PBMCs from around 10 ml of fresh peripheral blood. Total RNA was extracted using Trizol reagent, and RNA quality was assessed on an Agilent 2100 Bioanalyzer. This clonotype has more than one count but fewer than ten. Its antigen target is currently unknown. Base-call qualities are not available, and no considerably larger clone is one nucleotide away. Paper-wide results and their limitations: Ophthalmopathy was separated from stable hyperthyroidism by a 13 V-J signature model, with roughly 88% sensitivity and roughly 81% specificity obtained in cross-validation and 80%/75% obtained in testing. Most expanded thyroid clonotypes (frequency above 0.001) were also found in blood, which suggests that blood repertoires may mirror thyroid immune responses. In validation, the model predicted progression to ophthalmopathy a median of about 6.8 months before onset, with about 71% sensitivity and 72.22% specificity. No statistical method was used to fix the sample size in advance, and group allocation was not hidden from the investigators.

The V end loses 2 bases and the J end loses 2 bases, and a stretch of 14 bases separates them. The CDR3, from cysteine to phenylalanine, totals 15 residues. CDR3 DNA is the only sequence kept; it has 45 bases, read in frame from the first base. For CDR1 and CDR2, the germline V gene lists SGHDT and YYEEEE. The material sequenced was blood. The source of this sequence is a man younger than 30 with Graves' hyperthyroidism. Recombination connected TRBV5-6 to TRBJ2-7, and perhaps TRBD1 as D gene, on 6 matching bases. The CDR3 corresponds to CASSFPVQGTYEQYF. Read as DNA, the sequence is TGTGCCAGCAGCTTCCCCGTTCAGGGGACCTACGAGCAGTACTTC.